One and the same sample provided the 19 T cell receptor beta chains below, sequenced in a study of control samples from healthy donors and cancer patients. Repertoires were generated with immunoSEQ multiplex PCR, while TCRdb's copy carries only in-frame clones and drops some. The sample includes some 120,000 clones, over 75% of them seen just once. The specimen was blood. The receptors stem from a man aged 18 to 30 in good health.

The genes are TRBV7-6 and TRBJ1-6, with D unclear. CDR1 and CDR2 from the germline V gene are SGHVS and FNYEAQ. The CDR3 length is 18 residues. V lost 1 base, J lost 6 bases, and 19 bases lay in between. The CDR3 sequence: CASSLDYGSPTINSPLHF. The CDR3 bases are TGTGCCAGCAGCTTAGATTATGGCAGCCCGACGATTAATTCACCCCTCCACTTT.

The chain joins TRBV5-4 to TRBJ2-5; 7 nucleotides line up with TRBD2. The ends lost 4 bases at V and 5 bases at J; junction bases unmatched: 11. The germline gives CDR1 SGHNT, CDR2 YYREEE (reference sequence). This CDR3 has 15 amino acids. Here the CDR3 DNA reads TGTGCCAGCAGCCCAGGACTAGTGACCTCGGAGACCCAGTACTTC. Residues: CASSPGLVTSETQYF.

The chain recombines TRBV19 with TRBJ1-2, with D maybe TRBD1 (5 bases). V was shortened by 5 bases and J by 3 bases, with 16 bases between the two germline ends. This CDR3 spans 15 amino acids. Germline V gives CDR1 LNHDA, CDR2 SQIVND (reference sequence). CDR3 sequence reads: CASSPGGVSYYGYTF. The DNA of the CDR3 is TGTGCCAGTAGTCCGGGGGGAGTTTCGTACTATGGCTACACCTTC.

The table lists this clone with a count of one. The chain joins TRBV27 to TRBJ2-3, with a weak D call TRBD2 (6 bases). V was clipped by 6 bases and J by 5 bases, with 18 bases between them. The CDR3 covers 15 residues. Germline V lookup: CDR1 MNHEY, CDR2 SMNVEV (reference sequence). CDR3 protein: CASRPRSREVDTQYF. DNA of the CDR3: TGTGCCAGCAGGCCGAGGTCAAGGGAGGTAGATACGCAGTATTTT.

This chain uses TRBV5-6 with TRBJ1-5; possibly TRBD1 for D (5 bases). The length of the CDR3 is 14 residues. The V and J ends lost 0 bases and 5 bases respectively, with 9 bases between them. CDR1 and CDR2 from the germline V gene are SGHDT and YYEEEE. This chain's CDR3 is CASSLAAGDQPQHF. CDR3 in DNA: TGTGCCAGCAGCTTGGCGGCGGGGGATCAGCCCCAGCATTTT.

This chain uses TRBV12-3 or TRBV12-4 with TRBJ1-5; unclear D gene. V was trimmed by 3 bases and J by 6 bases, leaving 6 bases between them. This CDR3 is built from 12 residues. The CDR3 DNA is TGTGCCAGCAGTTTGTCTAGTCAGCCCCAGCATTTT. It codes for CASSLSSQPQHF.

CDR3 sequence reads: CASSLTKPTGGERKKLFF. The CDR3 DNA is TGTGCCAGCAGCTTAACTAAGCCTACAGGGGGCGAAAGGAAAAAACTGTTTTTT. V is TRBV7-3 and J is TRBJ1-4; TRBD1 aligns across 9 bases. The length of the CDR3 is 18 residues. V lost 0 bases, J lost 9 bases, and 14 bases stayed unmatched. Germline V lookup: CDR1 SGHTA, CDR2 FQGTGA.

The V gene is TRBV3-1 (or the pseudogene TRBV3-2), the J gene TRBJ2-5; 12 nucleotides align to TRBD2. With V trimmed by 4 bases and J by 0 bases, 3 bases remained unmatched. Germline-derived CDR1 and CDR2 are LGHDT and YNNKEL (reference sequence). The CDR3 has 16 amino acids. Written as DNA, the CDR3 is TGTGCCAGCAGCCGAGGGACTAGCGGGTACCAAGAGACCCAGTACTTC. Protein product: CASSRGTSGYQETQYF.

This clone occurred once. The CDR3 coding sequence is TGTGCCAGCAGCTTAGTTCGTCGCGACACTGAAGCTTTCTTT. As protein: CASSLVRRDTEAFF. This sequence joins TRBV7-9 and TRBJ1-1; D gene unclear. V lost 1 base, J lost 3 bases, and 9 bases lay in between. Germline V gene data show CDR1 as SEHNR and CDR2 as FQNEAQ (reference sequence). The CDR3 length is 14 residues. Looking up the rest from reference TRBV7-9 and TRBJ1-1 gives the full variable domain: DTGVSQNPRHKITKRGQNVTFRCDPISEHNRLYWYRQTLGQGPEFLTYFQNEAQLEKSRLLSDRFSAERPKGSFSTLEIQRTEQGDSAMYLCASSLVRRDTEAFFGQGTRLTVV.

The V call is TRBV30, the J call TRBJ1-1; no reliable D call. The CDR3 is 13 amino acids. The germline CDR1 and CDR2 sequences are GTSNPN and SVGIG (reference sequence). The V and J ends lost 0 bases and 5 bases respectively, with 10 bases between them. In DNA form, the CDR3 reads TGTGCCTGGAGTGTACACGGGGATACTGAAGCTTTCTTT. It yields the protein CAWSVHGDTEAFF.

This clone came up a few times. The chain links TRBV30 to TRBJ2-3, with 7 bases lining up with TRBD2. This CDR3 has 16 amino acids. The germline V gene has CDR1 GTSNPN and CDR2 SVGIG (reference sequence). Trimming at V came to 0 bases and at J to 3 bases, leaving 9 bases not matched to a gene. The CDR3 region is CAWSVASGNATDTQYF. The CDR3 bases are TGTGCCTGGAGTGTTGCTAGCGGAAACGCTACAGATACGCAGTATTTT.

The chain is built from TRBV7-6 and TRBJ2-2; a weak D match, TRBD2 (6 bases). The germline V and J ends were trimmed by 5 bases and 0 bases, with 16 bases remaining between them. From germline, CDR1 is SGHVS and CDR2 FNYEAQ. The CDR3 extends over 17 amino acids. The CDR3 loop reads CASSAGRDGANTGELFF. The DNA for the CDR3 is TGTGCCAGCAGCGCAGGGCGGGACGGCGCGAACACCGGGGAGCTGTTTTTT. Full variable domain (missing parts from reference TRBV7-6 and TRBJ2-2): GAGVSQSPRYKVTKRGQDVALRCDPISGHVSLYWYRQALGQGPEFLTYFNYEAQQDKSGLPNDRFSAERPEGSISTLTIQRTEQRDSAMYRCASSAGRDGANTGELFFGEGSRLTVL.

V and J are TRBV6-6 and TRBJ1-2; the match to TRBD1 covers 11 bases. This CDR3 has 12 residues. Germline CDR1 and CDR2: MNHNY and SVGAGI (reference sequence). V was pared by 6 bases and J by 6 bases, with 0 bases of the junction left unmatched. CDR3 protein: CASRDRGHGYTF. In DNA form, the CDR3 reads TGTGCCAGCAGGGACAGGGGGCATGGCTACACCTTC.

The CDR3 reads CASSPDSNYGYTF. CDR3 coding DNA: TGTGCCAGCTCACCGGACAGTAACTATGGCTACACCTTC. The chain couples TRBV18 to TRBJ1-2; possibly TRBD1 for D (6 bases). This CDR3 region has 13 residues. Germline-derived CDR1 and CDR2 are KGHSH and LQKENI. V lost 3 bases and J lost 1, with 6 bases in between.

The chain is built from TRBV3-1 (or the pseudogene TRBV3-2) and TRBJ2-7; 7 bases are a match to TRBD2. The ends lost 1 base at V and 0 bases at J; junction bases unmatched: 6. Looked up from germline, CDR1 is LGHDT and CDR2 is YNNKEL (reference sequence). The CDR3 loop spans 16 amino acids. CDR3 coding DNA: TGTGCCAGCAGCCAAGCCATCGGCGGGGGCTCCTACGAGCAGTACTTC. The encoded protein is CASSQAIGGGSYEQYF.

CDR3 amino acids: CASSYSGRGADTQYF. CDR3 bases: TGTGCCAGCAGTTACTCGGGGCGGGGAGCAGATACGCAGTATTTT. The chain joins TRBV6-5 to TRBJ2-3, with TRBD2 as a possible D gene (6 bases). The V end lost 0 bases, the J end lost 4 bases, and 11 bases lay between the germline ends. The germline CDR1 and CDR2 sequences are MNHEY and SVGAGI. The CDR3 is 15 residues long.

In its sample, this clone was seen once. The J gene is TRBJ1-1, the V gene TRBV4-1; unclear D gene. Between the trimmed V and J ends, which lost 0 bases and 1 base, there was a span of 9 bases. Germline CDR1 reads MGHRA; CDR2 reads YSYEKL. The CDR3 contains 15 residues. The CDR3 sequence is CASSQEFRGNTEAFF. CDR3 DNA: TGCGCCAGCAGCCAAGAATTTCGTGGGAACACTGAAGCTTTCTTT.

The CDR3 loop reads CASSQEDAQETQYF. CDR3 DNA sequence: TGCGCCAGCAGCCAAGAGGACGCCCAAGAGACCCAGTACTTC. The V gene is TRBV4-1, the J gene TRBJ2-5; no firm D call. V was clipped by 0 bases and J by 1 base, with 6 bases between them. Germline loops: CDR1 MGHRA, CDR2 YSYEKL. This CDR3 spans 14 amino acids.

The gene calls are TRBV5-1 and TRBJ2-5, with 11 bases aligning to TRBD1. V lost 3 bases and J lost 2; bases outside the gene matches: 9. Germline loops: CDR1 SGHRS, CDR2 YFSETQ. The CDR3 extends over 17 amino acids. CDR3 region: CASSWRPGTGGQETQYF. DNA for the CDR3: TGCGCCAGCAGCTGGAGGCCCGGGACAGGGGGGCAAGAGACCCAGTACTTC. Full variable domain (outside the CDR3, taken from reference TRBV5-1 and TRBJ2-5): KAGVTQTPRYLIKTRGQQVTLSCSPISGHRSVSWYQQTPGQGLQFLFEYFSETQRNKGNFPGRFSGRQFSNSRSEMNVSTLELGDSALYLCASSWRPGTGGQETQYFGPGTRLLVL.